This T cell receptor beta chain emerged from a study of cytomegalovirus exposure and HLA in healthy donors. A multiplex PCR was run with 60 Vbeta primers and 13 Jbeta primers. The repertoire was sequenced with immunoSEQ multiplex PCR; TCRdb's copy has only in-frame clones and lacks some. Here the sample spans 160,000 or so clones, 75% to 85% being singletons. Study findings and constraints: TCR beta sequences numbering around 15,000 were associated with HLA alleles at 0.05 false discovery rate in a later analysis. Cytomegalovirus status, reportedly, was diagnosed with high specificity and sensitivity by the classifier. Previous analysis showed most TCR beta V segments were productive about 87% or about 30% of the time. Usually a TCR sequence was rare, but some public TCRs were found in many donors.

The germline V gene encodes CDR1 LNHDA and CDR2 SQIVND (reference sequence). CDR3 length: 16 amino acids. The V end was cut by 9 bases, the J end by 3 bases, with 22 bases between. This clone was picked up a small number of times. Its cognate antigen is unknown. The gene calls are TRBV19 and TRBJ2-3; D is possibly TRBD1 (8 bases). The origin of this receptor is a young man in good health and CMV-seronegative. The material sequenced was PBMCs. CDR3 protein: CASRTGRRERTDTQYF. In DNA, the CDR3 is TGTGCCAGCAGGACAGGGAGGCGGGAGCGGACAGATACGCAGTATTTT.